This is a list of T cell receptor beta chains from one sample in a study of naive and memory T cell subsets. TCRdb used MiXCR to reprocess the UMI-ligation and nested PCR reads, holding one entry per CDR3 protein. Among about 120,000 distinct CDR3 sequences listed, 35% to 45% were seen once. Input material: central memory CD4+ T cells from blood. The receptors originated from a human donor in good health. Both conserved end residues are part of each CDR3. D genes are given only for firm matches. Clone size is given for some rows only: seen once, a few or many times, or a class if the clone is expanded.

CDR3 length: 14; D gene: -; V gene: TRBV7-6; J gene: TRBJ2-2; clone size: -; CDR3 DNA: TGTGCCAGCAGCCCCTTTATGGACCCCGGGGAGCTGTTTTTT; CDR3 protein: CASSPFMDPGELFF
CDR3 length: 14; D gene: -; V gene: TRBV20-1; J gene: TRBJ1-3; clone size: -; CDR3 DNA: TGCAGTGCTAGTTCAGGAGTTTTTGGAAACACCATATATTTT; CDR3 protein: CSASSGVFGNTIYF
CDR3 length: 14; D gene: -; V gene: TRBV28; J gene: TRBJ2-7; clone size: -; CDR3 DNA: TGTGCCAGCAGTTTGGCGACAGGTCCCTACGAGCAGTACTTC; CDR3 protein: CASSLATGPYEQYF
CDR3 length: 16; D gene: TRBD2; V gene: TRBV11-2; J gene: TRBJ2-4; clone size: few; CDR3 DNA: TGTGCCAGCAGCTTAGGACTAGCGGAAGCCAAAAACATTCAGTACTTC; CDR3 protein: CASSLGLAEAKNIQYF
CDR3 length: 13; D gene: TRBD1; V gene: TRBV20-1; J gene: TRBJ1-4; clone size: once; CDR3 DNA: TGCAGTGCTAGACGGGACAGCCGGGAAAAACTGTTTTTT; CDR3 protein: CSARRDSREKLFF
CDR3 length: 16; D gene: TRBD2; V gene: TRBV7-2; J gene: TRBJ2-7; clone size: -; CDR3 DNA: TGTGCCAGCAGCGTGGGACTAGCGGGAGGTGGGTACGAGCAGTACTTC; CDR3 protein: CASSVGLAGGGYEQYF
CDR3 length: 14; D gene: -; V gene: TRBV12-3/TRBV12-4; J gene: TRBJ2-5; clone size: -; CDR3 DNA: TGTGCCAGCAGTTTAGCAGGGGTCGAGGAGACCCAGTACTTC; CDR3 protein: CASSLAGVEETQYF
CDR3 length: 14; D gene: TRBD1; V gene: TRBV19; J gene: TRBJ1-2; clone size: -; CDR3 DNA: TGTGCCAGTAGGATGACAGGGTTCGACTATGGCTACACCTTC; CDR3 protein: CASRMTGFDYGYTF
CDR3 length: 15; D gene: -; V gene: TRBV30; J gene: TRBJ1-1; clone size: -; CDR3 DNA: TGTGCCTGGAGTGTGAGGCCCGAGCAAGGGACTGAAGCTTTCTTT; CDR3 protein: CAWSVRPEQGTEAFF
CDR3 length: 15; D gene: -; V gene: TRBV7-9; J gene: TRBJ2-7; clone size: few; CDR3 DNA: TGTGCCAGCAGCTTAGGCGCAGAACCCTACTACGAGCAGTACTTC; CDR3 protein: CASSLGAEPYYEQYF
CDR3 length: 14; D gene: -; V gene: TRBV5-1; J gene: TRBJ2-3; clone size: -; CDR3 DNA: TGCGCCAGCAGCTTGGATACTTTCACAGATACGCAGTATTTT; CDR3 protein: CASSLDTFTDTQYF
CDR3 length: 13; D gene: TRBD1; V gene: TRBV10-3; J gene: TRBJ2-1; clone size: few; CDR3 DNA: TGTGCCATCTCCGGGACAGCCTTAAATGAGCAGTTCTTC; CDR3 protein: CAISGTALNEQFF
CDR3 length: 13; D gene: -; V gene: TRBV20-1; J gene: TRBJ1-1; clone size: -; CDR3 DNA: TGCAGTGCTAGTCATCCTTGGAACACTGAAGCTTTCTTT; CDR3 protein: CSASHPWNTEAFF
CDR3 length: 16; D gene: TRBD1; V gene: TRBV6-2/TRBV6-3; J gene: TRBJ2-2; clone size: -; CDR3 DNA: TGTGCCAGCAGTCCCCGACAGGGGGCGAACACCGGGGAGCTGTTTTTT; CDR3 protein: CASSPRQGANTGELFF
CDR3 length: 18; D gene: -; V gene: TRBV6-5; J gene: TRBJ2-7; clone size: -; CDR3 DNA: TGTGCCAGCAGCCGTCTAAGGCTGGACCGAGGGCCCGGGTACGAGCAGTACTTC; CDR3 protein: CASSRLRLDRGPGYEQYF
CDR3 length: 16; D gene: TRBD2; V gene: TRBV7-2; J gene: TRBJ2-1; clone size: few; CDR3 DNA: TGTGCCAGCAGCTTAGTAGCTAGCGGGAGTGGCAATGAGCAGTTCTTC; CDR3 protein: CASSLVASGSGNEQFF
CDR3 length: 15; D gene: TRBD1; V gene: TRBV19; J gene: TRBJ2-1; clone size: -; CDR3 DNA: TGTGCCAGTAGCAAACAGGGGACCCTTACAAATGAGCAGTTCTTC; CDR3 protein: CASSKQGTLTNEQFF
CDR3 length: 16; D gene: -; V gene: TRBV20-1; J gene: TRBJ2-7; clone size: many; CDR3 DNA: TGCAGTGCTCGGACCAACCGGGCGGGATTCTCCTACGAGCAGTACTTC; CDR3 protein: CSARTNRAGFSYEQYF
CDR3 length: 16; D gene: TRBD2; V gene: TRBV28; J gene: TRBJ2-3; clone size: few; CDR3 DNA: TGTGCCAGCAGTACGACTAGCGGGAGCCGTACAGATACGCAGTATTTT; CDR3 protein: CASSTTSGSRTDTQYF
CDR3 length: 15; D gene: -; V gene: TRBV27; J gene: TRBJ1-5; clone size: -; CDR3 DNA: TGTGCCAGCAGTCCCGCCCCAGTCCCATCCCAGCCCCAGCATTTT; CDR3 protein: CASSPAPVPSQPQHF
CDR3 length: 14; D gene: -; V gene: TRBV21-1; J gene: TRBJ2-1; clone size: -; CDR3 DNA: TGTGCCAGCAGCAAAGATGCCCGCGAGTATGAGCAGTTCTTC; CDR3 protein: CASSKDAREYEQFF
CDR3 length: 12; D gene: TRBD2; V gene: TRBV20-1; J gene: TRBJ2-3; clone size: few; CDR3 DNA: TGCAGTGCTAGAGGAGGGAGGGAGACGCAGTATTTT; CDR3 protein: CSARGGRETQYF
CDR3 length: 11; D gene: TRBD1; V gene: TRBV29-1; J gene: TRBJ2-1; clone size: medium-sized; CDR3 DNA: TGCAGCGCGGGACAGGGAGACGAGCAGTTCTTC; CDR3 protein: CSAGQGDEQFF
CDR3 length: 17; D gene: -; V gene: TRBV6-2/TRBV6-3; J gene: TRBJ2-2; clone size: -; CDR3 DNA: TGTGCCAGCAGTTACCCCGCAGGGCCGTCGGGGACCGGGGAGCTGTTTTTT; CDR3 protein: CASSYPAGPSGTGELFF
CDR3 length: 15; D gene: TRBD1; V gene: TRBV20-1; J gene: TRBJ2-3; clone size: few; CDR3 DNA: TGCAGTGCTAGCAGGGACAGGGGAGGCACAGATACGCAGTATTTT; CDR3 protein: CSASRDRGGTDTQYF
CDR3 length: 12; D gene: -; V gene: TRBV6-2/TRBV6-3; J gene: TRBJ2-1; clone size: few; CDR3 DNA: TGTGCCAGCAGTTACGTCGGGATCGAGCAGTTCTTC; CDR3 protein: CASSYVGIEQFF
CDR3 length: 14; D gene: -; V gene: TRBV2; J gene: TRBJ2-3; clone size: -; CDR3 DNA: TGTGCCAGCAGTGGTCAGCGGACCACAGATACGCAGTATTTT; CDR3 protein: CASSGQRTTDTQYF
CDR3 length: 16; D gene: -; V gene: TRBV11-2; J gene: TRBJ1-1; clone size: -; CDR3 DNA: TGTGCCAGCAGAAATATAATGGGGGCGGAGAACACTGAAGCTTTCTTT; CDR3 protein: CASRNIMGAENTEAFF
CDR3 length: 14; D gene: -; V gene: TRBV29-1; J gene: TRBJ2-1; clone size: -; CDR3 DNA: TGCAGCGTTGAAGACAGCAGGAGAGGGGATGAGCAGTTCTTC; CDR3 protein: CSVEDSRRGDEQFF
CDR3 length: 13; D gene: TRBD1; V gene: TRBV12-3/TRBV12-4; J gene: TRBJ1-5; clone size: -; CDR3 DNA: TGTGCCAGCAGTTTAGGGGACAGCCGTCCCCAGCATTTT; CDR3 protein: CASSLGDSRPQHF
CDR3 length: 16; D gene: TRBD2; V gene: TRBV9; J gene: TRBJ2-1; clone size: -; CDR3 DNA: TGTGCCAGCAGCGTAGCTACTAGCGGGAGTAGGAGTGAGCAGTTCTTC; CDR3 protein: CASSVATSGSRSEQFF
CDR3 length: 16; D gene: TRBD2; V gene: TRBV11-2; J gene: TRBJ2-7; clone size: many; CDR3 DNA: TGTGCCAGCAGCGCCCGCGGGAGACGATCATCCTACGAGCAGTACTTC; CDR3 protein: CASSARGRRSSYEQYF
CDR3 length: 15; D gene: -; V gene: TRBV4-3; J gene: TRBJ2-3; clone size: -; CDR3 DNA: TGCGCCAGCAGCCAAGATCCCGGCAGCACAGATACGCAGTATTTT; CDR3 protein: CASSQDPGSTDTQYF
CDR3 length: 14; D gene: TRBD2; V gene: TRBV10-2; J gene: TRBJ2-1; clone size: few; CDR3 DNA: TGCGCCAGCGTAGCGGGCGGTTCCTACAATGAGCAGTTCTTC; CDR3 protein: CASVAGGSYNEQFF
CDR3 length: 14; D gene: -; V gene: TRBV5-1; J gene: TRBJ2-3; clone size: -; CDR3 DNA: TGCGCCAGCAGCTCCGGGGACACCACAGATACGCAGTATTTT; CDR3 protein: CASSSGDTTDTQYF
CDR3 length: 15; D gene: -; V gene: TRBV11-2; J gene: TRBJ1-5; clone size: -; CDR3 DNA: TGTGCCAGCAGCCCAGAGCCAAACCCGGGTCAGCCCCAGCATTTT; CDR3 protein: CASSPEPNPGQPQHF
CDR3 length: 14; D gene: TRBD1; V gene: TRBV6-1; J gene: TRBJ2-4; clone size: few; CDR3 DNA: TGTGCCAGCAGGGTGGATGGACAGGGAAACATTCAGTACTTC; CDR3 protein: CASRVDGQGNIQYF
CDR3 length: 13; D gene: -; V gene: TRBV5-1; J gene: TRBJ2-1; clone size: -; CDR3 DNA: TGCGCCAGCAGCGAAAGGACCTACAATGAGCAGTTCTTC; CDR3 protein: CASSERTYNEQFF
CDR3 length: 14; D gene: -; V gene: TRBV4-3; J gene: TRBJ2-7; clone size: once; CDR3 DNA: TGCGCCAGCAGCCAGCGGGTGGGACCCTACGAGCAGTACTTC; CDR3 protein: CASSQRVGPYEQYF
CDR3 length: 12; D gene: -; V gene: TRBV19; J gene: TRBJ2-1; clone size: few; CDR3 DNA: TGTGCCAGTCATGGCGGGTACAATGAGCAGTTCTTC; CDR3 protein: CASHGGYNEQFF
CDR3 length: 14; D gene: TRBD2; V gene: TRBV11-2; J gene: TRBJ2-7; clone size: -; CDR3 DNA: TGTGCCAGCAGCTTTAACCCGGCGGGAGAGGAGCAGTACTTC; CDR3 protein: CASSFNPAGEEQYF
CDR3 length: 13; D gene: -; V gene: TRBV6-2/TRBV6-3; J gene: TRBJ1-5; clone size: many; CDR3 DNA: TGTGCCAGCAGTTACCTTGAGTATCAGCCCCAGCATTTT; CDR3 protein: CASSYLEYQPQHF
CDR3 length: 15; D gene: -; V gene: TRBV27; J gene: TRBJ1-2; clone size: few; CDR3 DNA: TGTGCCAGCAGTTTAACTGGTAACAGGGCGGCTGGCTACACCTTC; CDR3 protein: CASSLTGNRAAGYTF
CDR3 length: 16; D gene: TRBD2; V gene: TRBV6-5; J gene: TRBJ2-3; clone size: many; CDR3 DNA: TGTGCCAGCAGTTATCTGGCTAGCGGGAAGACAGATACGCAGTATTTT; CDR3 protein: CASSYLASGKTDTQYF
CDR3 length: 15; D gene: TRBD1; V gene: TRBV27; J gene: TRBJ2-7; clone size: -; CDR3 DNA: TGTGCCAGCAGTTTTTGGACAGGGTATCCCTACGAGCAGTACTTC; CDR3 protein: CASSFWTGYPYEQYF
CDR3 length: 15; D gene: TRBD1; V gene: TRBV5-1; J gene: TRBJ2-7; clone size: -; CDR3 DNA: TGCGCCAGCAGCTTGGAATACAGGGGATACTACGAGCAGTACTTC; CDR3 protein: CASSLEYRGYYEQYF
CDR3 length: 13; D gene: -; V gene: TRBV7-3; J gene: TRBJ2-2; clone size: -; CDR3 DNA: TGTGCCAGCAGCCGGACAGACACCGGGGAGCTGTTTTTT; CDR3 protein: CASSRTDTGELFF
CDR3 length: 16; D gene: TRBD1; V gene: TRBV20-1; J gene: TRBJ2-3; clone size: few; CDR3 DNA: TGCAGTGCTAGGAAGCCCGGGACAGGGGGCCGGAATACGCAGTATTTT; CDR3 protein: CSARKPGTGGRNTQYF
CDR3 length: 18; D gene: TRBD1; V gene: TRBV19; J gene: TRBJ1-5; clone size: few; CDR3 DNA: TGTGCCAGTAGTATAGGACCGGGACAGGGTTGGGGAAATCAGCCCCAGCATTTT; CDR3 protein: CASSIGPGQGWGNQPQHF
CDR3 length: 12; D gene: -; V gene: TRBV20-1; J gene: TRBJ2-4; clone size: -; CDR3 DNA: TGCAGTGCTACTAGCCCTAAAAACATTCAGTACTTC; CDR3 protein: CSATSPKNIQYF
CDR3 length: 14; D gene: TRBD1; V gene: TRBV7-9; J gene: TRBJ2-1; clone size: -; CDR3 DNA: TGTGCCAGCAGCTCTCAATCCCGACAGGGCCAGCAGTTCTTC; CDR3 protein: CASSSQSRQGQQFF
CDR3 length: 18; D gene: TRBD2; V gene: TRBV7-2; J gene: TRBJ2-3; clone size: -; CDR3 DNA: TGTGCCAGCAGCTTACACGGACTAGCGGGAATGTTCCCAGATACGCAGTATTTT; CDR3 protein: CASSLHGLAGMFPDTQYF
CDR3 length: 15; D gene: TRBD1; V gene: TRBV6-1; J gene: TRBJ2-7; clone size: -; CDR3 DNA: TGTGCCAGCAGTGAATGGGACAGGGGGGCTGGAGAGCAGTACTTC; CDR3 protein: CASSEWDRGAGEQYF
CDR3 length: 16; D gene: TRBD1; V gene: TRBV5-1; J gene: TRBJ2-7; clone size: -; CDR3 DNA: TGCGCCAGCAGCTTGGTCCCGGGACAGGGTTCCTACGAGCAGTACTTC; CDR3 protein: CASSLVPGQGSYEQYF
CDR3 length: 16; D gene: -; V gene: TRBV19; J gene: TRBJ1-1; clone size: -; CDR3 DNA: TGTGCCAGTAAGGTCTTGTCGCGTCAGGGGAACACTGAAGCTTTCTTT; CDR3 protein: CASKVLSRQGNTEAFF
CDR3 length: 12; D gene: TRBD2; V gene: TRBV6-5; J gene: TRBJ2-7; clone size: -; CDR3 DNA: TGTGCCAGCAGAGCGGGAGTTCAAGAGCAGTACTTC; CDR3 protein: CASRAGVQEQYF
CDR3 length: 12; D gene: -; V gene: TRBV6-5; J gene: TRBJ2-7; clone size: -; CDR3 DNA: TGTGCCAGCGGACAGACTCCCTACGAGCAGTACTTC; CDR3 protein: CASGQTPYEQYF
CDR3 length: 16; D gene: -; V gene: TRBV10-3; J gene: TRBJ2-1; clone size: -; CDR3 DNA: TGTGCCATCAGTTCAAGGACTGAAAGCTCCTACAATGAGCAGTTCTTC; CDR3 protein: CAISSRTESSYNEQFF
CDR3 length: 13; D gene: -; V gene: TRBV12-3/TRBV12-4; J gene: TRBJ2-2; clone size: -; CDR3 DNA: TGTGCCAGCAGCCGGGGGAACACCGGGGAGCTGTTTTTT; CDR3 protein: CASSRGNTGELFF
CDR3 length: 14; D gene: -; V gene: TRBV6-1; J gene: TRBJ2-5; clone size: -; CDR3 DNA: TGTGCCAGCAGTGAGACGGACAGCGGAGGGGCCCAGTACTTC; CDR3 protein: CASSETDSGGAQYF